This TCR beta chain appears in the sequencing data of a study of blood T cell repertoires in COVID-19 (dated by TCRdb to between 2020 and 2021). For the wider study: Samples from collaborators originated in the United States, Italy and Spain and spanned both the acute and convalescent phases of COVID-19. The prospective study material was composed of cDNA or gDNA derived from T cells, B-cell-depleted T cells, or PBMCs. Where HLA class I and class II types were available, the types were taken from metadata supplied by the sample provider, not from assay-based typing. A freely available public database, intended as a resource for researchers studying the immune response to SARS-CoV-2, is where the repertoires were released. Nearly every sample came with metadata listing a de-identified subject ID, COVID-19 status, age in years and sex. Samples came from the ongoing ImmuneRACE study (first 160 participants) plus 1,254 subjects from 6 global collaborators. Subjects who had been exposed to COVID-19, were actively infected with it, or had recovered from it provided the deeply sampled blood TCRbeta repertoires that made up the dataset. The full study reports these points: The amount of clinical and demographic metadata varied by source and participant and was provided uncurated.

Whole blood was collected in K2EDTA tubes by collaborating institutions according to the institutions' own protocols. For TCRbeta analysis, collaborator samples were shipped as frozen whole blood, as isolated PBMCs, or as DNA extracted from either sample type. The immunoSEQ Assay, a bias-controlled multiplex PCR, was used to amplify TCRbeta CDR3 regions from genomic DNA. Per the authors' processing: The number of nucleated cells in each sample was estimated by amplification of reference gene primers within the assay. To quantify the absolute abundance of each unique TCRbeta CDR3 rearrangement, sequence reads were collapsed and filtered. For each sample, productive Simpson clonality was calculated as the square root of Simpson's diversity index over productive rearrangements. The immuneACCESS repertoire file appears here via TCRdb, limited to in-frame rearrangements. These files lack a portion of the clones; in checked studies, under half of the deficit traces to unresolved V genes, and the cause of the others is not known. That table gives V, J and clone size, and the DNA gave D and trimming. The sample table holds roughly 86,000 clones, of which 70% to 90% were seen once. The ten largest clones add up to 5.1% of the sample.

As encoded in the germline V gene (reference sequence), CDR1 is LGHDT while CDR2 is YNNKEL. Trimming takes 3 bases off V and 5 bases off J; junction bases not matched to a gene: 3. The CDR3 spans 15 residues, from the cysteine through the phenylalanine. Only the CDR3 region is kept as DNA, spanning 45 bases read in frame from base 1. On this clone: The specificity of this receptor is unknown. No much larger clonotype is one base removed from it; base qualities were not supplied.

The sequence was collected from a man aged 40-50 years with acute or convalescent COVID-19. The sequencing sample was made of peripheral blood. The sequence is built from TRBV3-1 (or the pseudogene TRBV3-2) and TRBJ1-5, and 11 junctional nucleotides match TRBD1. The CDR3 in this case is CASSQGQGGDQPQHF. The DNA sequence is as follows: TGTGCCAGCAGCCAGGGACAGGGGGGGGATCAGCCCCAGCATTTT.